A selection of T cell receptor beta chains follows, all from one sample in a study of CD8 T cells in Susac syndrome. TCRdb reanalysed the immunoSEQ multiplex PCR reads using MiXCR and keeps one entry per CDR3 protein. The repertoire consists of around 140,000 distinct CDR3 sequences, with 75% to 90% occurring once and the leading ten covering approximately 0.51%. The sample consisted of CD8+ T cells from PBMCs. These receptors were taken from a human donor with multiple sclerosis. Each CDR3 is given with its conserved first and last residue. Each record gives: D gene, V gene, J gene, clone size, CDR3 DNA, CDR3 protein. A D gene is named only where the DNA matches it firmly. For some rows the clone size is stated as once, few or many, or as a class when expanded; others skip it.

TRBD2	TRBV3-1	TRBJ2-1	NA	TGTGCCAGCAGCCACCCCGCCGCGGGACTAGCGGGAGGAAATGAGCAGTTCTTC	CASSHPAAGLAGGNEQFF
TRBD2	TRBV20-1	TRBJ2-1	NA	TGCAGTGCCGGGACTAGCGGGAGCAATGAGCAGTTCTTC	CSAGTSGSNEQFF
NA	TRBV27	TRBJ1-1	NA	TGTGCCAGCAGTTTACGGGCAGGTGAAGCTTTCTTT	CASSLRAGEAFF
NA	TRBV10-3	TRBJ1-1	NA	TGTGCCATCAGTGAGGGGCAGAACACTGAAGCTTTCTTT	CAISEGQNTEAFF
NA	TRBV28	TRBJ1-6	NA	TGTGCCAGCAGTTTACGACGCTCCTATAATTCACCCCTCCACTTT	CASSLRRSYNSPLHF
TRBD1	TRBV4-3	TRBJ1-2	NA	TGCGCCAGCAGCCAAGATAGGCACAGGGGCCTCGGTGGAGGCTACACCTTC	CASSQDRHRGLGGGYTF
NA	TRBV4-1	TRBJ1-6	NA	TGCGCCAGCAGCCCCTTAACGGCAGGGAAAGATTCACCCCTCCACTTT	CASSPLTAGKDSPLHF
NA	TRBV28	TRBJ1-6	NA	TGTGCCAGCAGTAAACCGGGATCCTGGGATTCACCCCTCCACTTT	CASSKPGSWDSPLHF
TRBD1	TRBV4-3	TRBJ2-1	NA	TGCGCCAGCAGCCTAGGGACAGGGTGGGAAAATGAGCAGTTCTTC	CASSLGTGWENEQFF
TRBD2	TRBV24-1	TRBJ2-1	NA	TGTGCCACCAGTGACTCAACTAGCGGGGTATACAATGAGCAGTTCTTC	CATSDSTSGVYNEQFF
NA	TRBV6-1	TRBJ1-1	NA	TGTGCCAGCGTGAAGGCGCCGGAGAACACTGAAGCTTTCTTT	CASVKAPENTEAFF
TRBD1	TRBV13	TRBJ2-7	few	TGTGCCAGCAGCGCCGGGACAGGGGGAAACGAGCAGTACTTC	CASSAGTGGNEQYF
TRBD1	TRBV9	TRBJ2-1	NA	TGTGCCAGCAGCGTAGATCCCGACAGGGGGCACGATGAGCAGTTCTTC	CASSVDPDRGHDEQFF
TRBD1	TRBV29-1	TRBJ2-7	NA	TGCAGCGTTGAGAGGGGACAGGGGTACGAGCAGTACTTC	CSVERGQGYEQYF
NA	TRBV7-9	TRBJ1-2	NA	TGTGCCAGCAGCTCGGAGACCACCGTTCGAGGCTACACCTTC	CASSSETTVRGYTF
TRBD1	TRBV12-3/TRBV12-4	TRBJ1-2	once	TGTGCCAGCAGTTTCCCCGGACAGGATGGGGCTAGCGGCTACACCTTC	CASSFPGQDGASGYTF
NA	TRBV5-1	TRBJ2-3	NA	TGCGCCAGCAGCTATTCCTTACTAGACACAGATACGCAGTATTTT	CASSYSLLDTDTQYF
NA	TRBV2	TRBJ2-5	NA	TGTGCCATCCCACGGGGCGCGCAAGAGACCCAGTACTTC	CAIPRGAQETQYF
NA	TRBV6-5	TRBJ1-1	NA	TGTGCCAGCACCGACGGGGAGGGGCCCACTGAAGCTTTCTTT	CASTDGEGPTEAFF
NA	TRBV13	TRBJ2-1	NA	TGTGCCAGCAGCCTATCAAATAACAGAAATCCCGCCTACAATGAGCAGTTCTTC	CASSLSNNRNPAYNEQFF
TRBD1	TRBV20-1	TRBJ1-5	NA	TGCAGTGCTATTGACAGGGATGGGGATCAGCCCCAGCATTTT	CSAIDRDGDQPQHF
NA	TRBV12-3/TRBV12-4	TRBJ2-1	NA	TGTGCCAGCGGTCCAACGCCGTCCTCCTACAATGAGCAGTTCTTC	CASGPTPSSYNEQFF
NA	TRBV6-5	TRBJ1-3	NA	TGTGCCAGCAGTCCGACAGCGACCTCTGGAAACACCATATATTTT	CASSPTATSGNTIYF
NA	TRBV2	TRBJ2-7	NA	TGTGCCAGCGGCGGGACGGGGTTTTCTGAGCAGTACTTC	CASGGTGFSEQYF
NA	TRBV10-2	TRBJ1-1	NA	TGCGCCAGTATTATTGCAGGTGCGGGCACTGAAGCTTTCTTT	CASIIAGAGTEAFF
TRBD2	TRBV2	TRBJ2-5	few	TGTGCCAGCAGACAGCGGGGGGAAGAGACCCAGTACTTC	CASRQRGEETQYF
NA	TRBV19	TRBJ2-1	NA	TGTGCCAGTAGTATTGGCCTGAGCTCCTACAATGAGCAGTTCTTC	CASSIGLSSYNEQFF
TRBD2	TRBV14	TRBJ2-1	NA	TGTGCCAGCAGCCAGCCATTAGGGAGCGGGAGATACAATGAGCAGTTCTTC	CASSQPLGSGRYNEQFF
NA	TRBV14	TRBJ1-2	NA	TGTGCCAGCAGCCTAGGCTACCGGGAGGATGGGCCCTATGGCTACACCTTC	CASSLGYREDGPYGYTF
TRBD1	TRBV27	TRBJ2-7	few	TGTGCCAGCAGTTATTCAGGGGGCTCCACCTACGAGCAGTACTTC	CASSYSGGSTYEQYF
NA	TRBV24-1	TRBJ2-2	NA	TGTGCCACCAGTGTAGAAGGGACCGGCGGGGAGCTGTTTTTT	CATSVEGTGGELFF
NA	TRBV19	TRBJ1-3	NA	TGTGCCAGTGCCTACCGGGACCCTCCACATTTGGTCAACACCATATATTTT	CASAYRDPPHLVNTIYF
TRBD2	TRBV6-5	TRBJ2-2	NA	TGTGCCAGCAGTTATGATGGCGGGACGGGAGGGACCGGGGAGCTGTTTTTT	CASSYDGGTGGTGELFF
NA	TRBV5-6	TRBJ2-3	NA	TGTGCCAGCAGCTCCAGATGGGGGTGGGTCACAGATACGCAGTATTTT	CASSSRWGWVTDTQYF
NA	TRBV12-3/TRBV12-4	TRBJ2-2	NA	TGTGCCAGCAGTCGCGAACCTGGTTCAACCGGGGAGCTGTTTTTT	CASSREPGSTGELFF
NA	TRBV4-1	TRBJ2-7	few	TGCGCCAGCAGCCACCGTCAGGCGTACGAGCAGTACTTC	CASSHRQAYEQYF
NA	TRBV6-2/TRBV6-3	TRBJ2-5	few	TGTGCCAGCAGTTACGAAGAGGAGACCCAGTACTTC	CASSYEEETQYF
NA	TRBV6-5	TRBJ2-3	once	TGTGCCAGCAGCCCCCGCCCAGATACGCAGTATTTT	CASSPRPDTQYF
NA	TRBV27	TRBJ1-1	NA	TGTGCCAGCAGTTTTGCAGAAAACACTGAAGCTTTCTTT	CASSFAENTEAFF